The present T cell receptor beta chain was sequenced within a study of T cell responses to AZD1222 COVID-19 vaccine. Study-level results: All repertoire sampling was performed exclusively after the peak T cell response. The sample set comprised mostly white British donors with more females, and clonal diversity was possibly underestimated.

For this clone: No antigen is known for it.

Sequencing used immunoSEQ multiplex PCR; TCRdb keeps in-frame clones, though not all of them. This table holds approximately 120,000 clones, about 90% found once. The receptor's source is an adult in good health. This material consisted of peripheral blood, taken on day 0 of AZD1222 vaccination.

CDR3 nucleotide sequence: TGCAGCGTTGGGGACAGGGCTTCCGAGCAGTACTTC. Its translation is CSVGDRASEQYF. V usage is TRBV29-1 and J usage is TRBJ2-7, with 9 bases identical to TRBD1. Trimming removed 4 bases from V and 6 bases from J; junction bases left unmatched: 4. The V gene's germline CDR1 is SQVTM and CDR2 ANQGSEA. The CDR3 is made up of 12 amino acids.